What follows are 20 T cell receptor beta chains derived from one specimen sequenced in a study of blood T cell repertoires in COVID-19. Measured with immunoSEQ multiplex PCR; TCRdb has only the in-frame clones, and not every one. The repertoire holds fewer than 150,000 clones, with 80% to 90% as singletons. Sequencing was performed on peripheral blood. These receptors were obtained from a woman between 70 and 85 years old with acute or convalescent COVID-19.

This clone was seen only a few times. The CDR3 sequence is CATSYRAGGLNEQFF. CDR3 coding DNA: TGTGCCACCAGCTACCGGGCGGGGGGACTTAATGAGCAGTTCTTC. The genes are TRBV15 and TRBJ2-1, with 8 bases that match TRBD2. V lost 5 bases, J lost 7 bases, and 10 bases stayed unmatched. This CDR3 comprises 15 residues. Per germline, CDR1 LNHNV and CDR2 YYDKDF (reference sequence).

The chain combines TRBV5-1 with TRBJ2-2, with 8 bases identical to TRBD1. The germline CDR1 and CDR2 sequences are SGHRS and YFSETQ. CDR3 length: 15 residues. The J segment lost 3 bases and the V segment lost 4 bases, leaving 5 bases of the junction unmatched. This CDR3 is CASSPPTGDTGELFF. The CDR3 coding sequence is TGCGCCAGCAGCCCCCCGACAGGGGACACCGGGGAGCTGTTTTTT.

In this sample, this clone turned up once. The J gene is TRBJ2-5, the V gene TRBV29-1; the D gene is possibly TRBD2 (6 bases). This CDR3 has 13 residues. Trimming took 6 bases from V and 5 from J, leaving 16 bases between them. Germline CDR1 SQVTM, CDR2 ANQGSEA. The CDR3 sequence: CSVPGRGGETQYF. For the CDR3, the DNA is TGCAGCGTCCCGGGAAGGGGAGGCGAGACCCAGTACTTC.

This clone was observed once. The chain combines TRBV9 with TRBJ2-7, with D tentatively TRBD1 (6 bases). The CDR3 totals 14 residues. Between the trimmed V and J ends, which lost 4 bases and 6 bases, there was a span of 17 bases. CDR1 is SGDLS and CDR2 is YYNGEE in the germline V gene. The CDR3: CASSPWTEESEQYF. CDR3 coding DNA: TGTGCCAGCAGCCCATGGACAGAAGAGAGCGAGCAGTACTTC.

The chain links TRBV4-1 to TRBJ2-7; 11 bases fit TRBD2. Per the germline V gene, CDR1 is MGHRA and CDR2 is YSYEKL. V gave up 1 base and J gave up 3 bases; unmatched junction bases: 8. The CDR3 is made up of 17 amino acids. The CDR3 nucleotides read TGCGCCAGCAGCCAAGCTTCCGGGACTAGCGGTCTCTACGAGCAGTACTTC. It translates to CASSQASGTSGLYEQYF.

This chain links TRBV5-5 with TRBJ1-3; D not resolved. Trimming took off 0 bases at V and 1 base at J, with 5 bases between the two ends. Germline CDR1 SGHKS, CDR2 YYEKEE (reference sequence). The CDR3 runs to 14 residues. CDR3 residues: CASSLGASGNTIYF. The CDR3 nucleotides read TGTGCCAGCAGCTTGGGGGCGTCTGGAAACACCATATATTTT.

V and J are TRBV9 and TRBJ1-3; no clear D. This CDR3 comprises 14 residues. Deletions cut 0 bases from V and 0 bases from J, with 4 bases between. Germline V lookup: CDR1 SGDLS, CDR2 YYNGEE. CDR3 protein: CASSVDSSGNTIYF. DNA for the CDR3: TGTGCCAGCAGCGTAGACAGCTCTGGAAACACCATATATTTT.

The V and J genes are TRBV12-3 or TRBV12-4 and TRBJ1-2; D not resolved. This CDR3 spans 13 amino acids. The V end lost 5 bases, the J end lost 7 bases, and 14 bases lay between the germline ends. The CDR3 protein is CASSTLERGGYTF. For the CDR3, the DNA is TGTGCCAGCAGTACCTTAGAAAGAGGTGGCTACACCTTC.

The J gene is TRBJ1-3, the V gene TRBV18; D remains unclear. This CDR3 spans 17 amino acids. Germline V gene data show CDR1 as KGHSH and CDR2 as LQKENI. The V and J ends lost 2 bases and 0 bases respectively, with 14 bases between them. Here the CDR3 DNA reads TGTGCCAGCTCACCATACTCGACACCGATCTCTGGAAACACCATATATTTT. This translates into CASSPYSTPISGNTIYF.

The chain uses TRBV11-2 and TRBJ1-5; no clear D. The CDR3 spans 15 residues. With 6 bases removed from V and 6 bases from J, the gap between germline ends came to 18 bases. Germline V gene data show CDR1 as SGHAT and CDR2 as FQNNGV. The CDR3 nucleotides read TGTGCCAGCAGTCCCGGACCGGGAGGTCGTCAGCCCCAGCATTTT. Translating it yields CASSPGPGGRQPQHF.

CDR3 nucleotides: TGCGCCAGCAGGACAGGGAGTGGGAACATTCAGTACTTC. Its translation: CASRTGSGNIQYF. The chain joins TRBV5-1 to TRBJ2-4, with 7 bases fitting TRBD1. The V segment lost 5 bases and the J segment 7 bases; nucleotides outside the gene matches: 6. Germline V CDR1 and CDR2: SGHRS, YFSETQ. CDR3 size: 13 residues.

Many counts were recorded for this clone. The rearrangement links TRBV19 to TRBJ2-3; 10 bases align to TRBD1. Trimming removed 3 bases from V and 2 bases from J; junction bases left unmatched: 8. The V gene's germline CDR1 is LNHDA and CDR2 SQIVND (reference sequence). The CDR3 consists of 17 residues. CDR3 amino acids: CASSITGTGDVTDTQYF. The CDR3 bases are TGTGCCAGTAGTATTACAGGGACAGGGGATGTCACAGATACGCAGTATTTT.

The genes are TRBV3-1 (or the pseudogene TRBV3-2) and TRBJ1-6; tentative D call: TRBD1 (5 bases). Germline CDR1 is LGHDT and CDR2 is YNNKEL (reference sequence). The CDR3 is made up of 16 amino acids. V was pared by 5 bases and J by 10 bases, with 21 bases between. The CDR3 protein is CASSITPLGGDSPLHF. As DNA, the CDR3 is TGTGCCAGCAGCATTACGCCCCTGGGGGGGGACTCACCCCTCCACTTT.

The chain employs TRBV5-6 and TRBJ1-4; D not certain. Germline V gene sequence: CDR1 SGHDT, CDR2 YYEEEE. The V gene lost 1 base and the J gene lost 3 bases, with 10 bases spanning the gap. There are 15 residues in the CDR3. CDR3 sequence reads: CASSLFRGANEKLFF. CDR3 bases: TGTGCCAGCAGCTTGTTTCGTGGAGCTAATGAAAAACTGTTTTTT. Full variable domain (remainder filled in from reference TRBV5-6 and TRBJ1-4): DAGVTQSPTHLIKTRGQQVTLRCSPKSGHDTVSWYQQALGQGPQFIFQYYEEEERQRGNFPDRFSGHQFPNYSSELNVNALLLGDSALYLCASSLFRGANEKLFFGSGTQLSVL.

This chain links TRBV4-1 with TRBJ1-5; the D gene is possibly TRBD1 (5 bases). This CDR3 is 15 amino acids long. The germline V gene has CDR1 MGHRA and CDR2 YSYEKL. The V and J ends lost 1 base and 3 bases respectively, with 10 bases between them. This CDR3 reads CASSQGRGSNQPQHF. In DNA form, the CDR3 reads TGCGCCAGCAGCCAAGGACGGGGGTCCAATCAGCCCCAGCATTTT.

This chain links TRBV29-1 with TRBJ2-7, with D maybe TRBD1 (5 bases). V was pared by 4 bases and J by 0 bases, with 7 bases between. Germline values: CDR1 SQVTM, CDR2 ANQGSEA. This CDR3 is 12 amino acids long. CDR3 bases: TGCAGCGTTGCTACAGGCTCCTACGAGCAGTACTTC. Its translation is CSVATGSYEQYF.

The chain employs TRBV28 and TRBJ1-1, with D possibly TRBD1 on 5 matching bases. The CDR3 has 14 amino acids. The V and J ends lost 10 bases and 2 bases respectively, with 17 bases between them. Germline V gene data show CDR1 as MDHEN and CDR2 as SYDVKM. This CDR3 reads CATYGGGLNTEAFF. The DNA of the CDR3 is TGTGCCACCTACGGGGGGGGACTCAACACTGAAGCTTTCTTT.

V is TRBV6-6 and J is TRBJ2-5; D unresolved. This CDR3 is built from 14 residues. With 3 bases removed from V and 5 bases from J, the gap between germline ends came to 13 bases. Per the germline V gene, CDR1 is MNHNY and CDR2 is SVGAGI (reference sequence). The CDR3 nucleotides are TGTGCCAGCAGTTATGGTCGAGGCGGCGAGACCCAGTACTTC. Translated: CASSYGRGGETQYF.

Concerning this clone itself: Compared with germline, one end of the junction differs, possibly owing to a read error. The chain links TRBV7-7 to TRBJ2-5; D is unclear. Germline loops: CDR1 SSHAT, CDR2 FNYEAQ (reference sequence). The CDR3 is 13 amino acids. CDR3 nucleotides: TGTGCTAGCAGCGTGAGGTACCAAGAGACCCAGTACTTC. Protein product: CASSVRYQETQYF.

The chain is built from TRBV19 and TRBJ1-6, with 8 bases that match TRBD1. The CDR3 has 14 residues. CDR1 and CDR2 from the germline V gene are LNHDA and SQIVND (reference sequence). Losses at the gene ends were 6 bases for V and 7 bases for J; bases not matched to a gene: 5. This CDR3 is CASSHGQGNSPLHF. CDR3 nucleotides: TGTGCCAGTAGCCATGGACAGGGAAATTCACCCCTCCACTTT.